A selection of T cell receptor beta chains follows, all from one sample in a study of lymphopenia after photon versus proton radiotherapy. Produced via immunoSEQ multiplex PCR; TCRdb's table is partial and in-frame only. Counted here are roughly 45,000 clones, roughly 85% occurring once; the ten biggest clones make up about 2%. Sample: peripheral blood, taken from a patient treated with photon-based radiotherapy. These receptors all stem from a man in his forties with gastric cancer. Both conserved end residues are part of each CDR3. A D gene is named only where the DNA matches it firmly. Part of the rows lack a size; the others show once, few, many or a class for expanded clones.

.	TRBD1	TRBJ1-1	TRBV7-2	CASRGGGGTEAFF	TGTGCCAGCAGAGGAGGGGGCGGGACTGAAGCTTTCTTT
.	.	TRBJ1-1	TRBV1	CTSSQEGTEAFF	TGCACCAGCAGCCAAGAGGGCACTGAAGCTTTCTTT
.	.	TRBJ2-7	TRBV7-6	CASSLAAGGGKAHEQYF	TGTGCCAGCAGCTTAGCGGCGGGCGGAGGGAAGGCCCACGAGCAGTACTTC
.	TRBD2	TRBJ2-3	TRBV11-2	CASSESGVRVFGDTQYF	TGTGCCAGCAGCGAAAGCGGGGTCAGGGTCTTTGGAGATACGCAGTATTTT
.	TRBD2	TRBJ2-3	TRBV10-3	CAIRGTSVTDTQYF	TGTGCCATCAGAGGGACTAGCGTGACAGATACGCAGTATTTT
.	.	TRBJ2-5	TRBV7-9	CASSLGGLEETQYF	TGTGCCAGCAGCTTGGGGGGTCTCGAAGAGACCCAGTACTTC
.	.	TRBJ1-2	TRBV7-2	CASSLYGGQNNYGYTF	TGTGCCAGCAGCTTATATGGAGGACAAAATAACTATGGCTACACCTTC
.	TRBD1	TRBJ2-1	TRBV11-3	CASSLFGQGTNEQFF	TGTGCCAGCAGCTTATTCGGACAGGGCACCAATGAGCAGTTCTTC
.	.	TRBJ1-4	TRBV5-5	CASSPTGLGSEKLFF	TGTGCCAGCAGCCCTACAGGCCTCGGCAGTGAAAAACTGTTTTTT
.	.	TRBJ1-3	TRBV7-6	CASSPLEGNTIYF	TGTGCCAGCAGCCCATTAGAGGGAAACACCATATATTTT
.	.	TRBJ1-2	TRBV19	CASSIGLGYTF	TGTGCCAGTAGTATCGGGTTGGGCTACACCTTC
.	.	TRBJ1-2	TRBV5-5	CASRAGPATYGYTF	TGTGCCAGCAGGGCCGGGCCTGCGACGTATGGCTACACCTTC
.	.	TRBJ1-2	TRBV5-1	CASSFTERGYTF	TGCGCCAGCAGCTTTACAGAGAGGGGCTACACCTTC
.	TRBD1	TRBJ1-2	TRBV5-4	CASSREGGSNYGYTF	TGTGCCAGCAGCAGAGAAGGGGGCTCTAACTATGGCTACACCTTC
.	TRBD1	TRBJ2-3	TRBV7-2	CASSLVGQLSTDTQYF	TGTGCCAGCAGCTTAGTGGGACAGCTCAGCACAGATACGCAGTATTTT
.	TRBD1	TRBJ2-2	TRBV10-3	CAIRTGGGELFF	TGTGCCATCAGGACAGGGGGCGGGGAGCTGTTTTTT
.	.	TRBJ1-2	TRBV1	CTSSQGQGQNYGYTF	TGCACCAGCAGCCAAGGCCAGGGTCAGAACTATGGCTACACCTTC
.	.	TRBJ2-3	TRBV5-1	CASSVPTSTDTQYF	TGCGCCAGCTCCGTTCCCACTAGCACAGATACGCAGTATTTT
.	.	TRBJ1-4	TRBV4-3	CASSQDVGEKLFF	TGCGCCAGCAGCCAAGATGTAGGGGAAAAACTGTTTTTT
.	TRBD2	TRBJ2-1	TRBV15	CATSSLGTTENEQFF	TGTGCCACCAGCAGCCTCGGGACTACCGAGAATGAGCAGTTCTTC
.	.	TRBJ2-3	TRBV5-4	CASSLGGADTQYF	TGTGCCAGCAGCTTGGGCGGGGCGGATACGCAGTATTTT
.	.	TRBJ2-7	TRBV27	CASSLSESDYEQYF	TGTGCCAGCAGTTTAAGTGAATCAGACTACGAGCAGTACTTC
once	TRBD1	TRBJ1-1	TRBV30	CAWSVLRGTEAFF	TGTGCCTGGAGTGTACTCAGGGGGACTGAAGCTTTCTTT
.	.	TRBJ1-2	TRBV27	CASSQTPKTVLYGYTF	TGTGCCAGCAGTCAAACCCCGAAGACAGTCCTCTATGGCTACACCTTC
.	TRBD1	TRBJ1-1	TRBV7-2	CASSPQTGRAEAFF	TGTGCCAGCAGCCCACAGACAGGGCGCGCTGAAGCTTTCTTT
once	TRBD1	TRBJ1-1	TRBV18	CASSPDRDYTEAFF	TGTGCCAGCTCACCGGACAGGGATTACACTGAAGCTTTCTTT
.	TRBD1	TRBJ1-5	TRBV19	CASSIGGTGYQPQHF	TGTGCCAGTAGTATAGGGGGGACAGGGTATCAGCCCCAGCATTTT
once	.	TRBJ1-3	TRBV5-1	CASSLVGESGNTIYF	TGCGCCAGCAGCTTGGTCGGGGAATCTGGAAACACCATATATTTT
few	.	TRBJ1-5	TRBV7-9	CASSLAQSQPQHF	TGTGCCAGCAGCTTAGCCCAGTCTCAGCCCCAGCATTTT